The 20 T cell receptor beta chains below all came from one sample that was sequenced in a study of blood T cell repertoires in COVID-19. Produced via immunoSEQ multiplex PCR; TCRdb's table is partial and in-frame only. Counted here are about 66,000 clones, around nine tenths occurring once; the ten biggest clones make up approximately 1.5%. Sequencing was carried out using peripheral blood. These receptor sequences come from a man aged 60-69 years with acute or convalescent COVID-19.

A word on this clone: Other nucleotide sequences from this sample produce the same CDR3. This chain links TRBV11-3 with TRBJ1-6, with D maybe TRBD1 (6 bases). The CDR3 contains 13 residues. V was pared by 5 bases and J by 7 bases, with 9 bases between. Germline-derived CDR1 and CDR2 are SGHNT and YENEEA. DNA for the CDR3: TGTGCCAGCAGCCGAACAGGGAATTCACCCCTCCACTTT. Protein: CASSRTGNSPLHF.

In regard to this clone: At one end the junction does not follow the germline gene, possibly because of a read error. The V gene is TRBV5-1, the J gene TRBJ1-6; no firm D call. This CDR3 spans 15 amino acids. Looked up from germline, CDR1 is SGHRS and CDR2 is YFSETQ. The CDR3 coding sequence is TGCGCCAGCACCTTGGGTACATCCATTAATTCACCCCTCCACTTT. It specifies CASTLGTSINSPLHF.

The table lists this clone with a count of one. The chain recombines TRBV6-5 with TRBJ2-7, with 7 bases aligning to TRBD1. This CDR3 region has 15 residues. Germline CDR1 MNHEY, CDR2 SVGAGI. With 2 bases clipped from V and 2 bases from J, the junction kept 6 bases outside the gene matches. The CDR3 sequence: CASSYRIGQAYEQYF. CDR3 bases: TGTGCCAGCAGTTACCGAATCGGACAGGCCTACGAGCAGTACTTC.

J is TRBJ2-1 and V is TRBV7-3, with TRBD2 as a possible D gene (6 bases). The germline V gene encodes CDR1 SGHTA and CDR2 FQGTGA. Trimming pared 3 bases from V and 4 bases from J, leaving 13 bases between. The CDR3 is 15 residues long. The CDR3 is CASSLAREPYNEQFF. The CDR3 nucleotides read TGTGCCAGCAGCTTGGCCCGGGAGCCTTACAATGAGCAGTTCTTC.

J is TRBJ1-2 and V is TRBV3-1 (or the pseudogene TRBV3-2), with TRBD1 identical over 7 bases. CDR3 length: 15 residues. Per the germline V gene, CDR1 is LGHDT and CDR2 is YNNKEL (reference sequence). V was pared by 2 bases and J by 4 bases, with 7 bases of the junction left unmatched. The CDR3 here is CASSQRDGTAYGYTF. CDR3 DNA sequence: TGTGCCAGCAGCCAACGGGACGGGACAGCCTATGGCTACACCTTC.

This sequence joins TRBV5-4 and TRBJ2-1; TRBD1 matches 9 bases. This CDR3 region has 16 residues. The germline gives CDR1 SGHNT, CDR2 YYREEE (reference sequence). Losses at the gene ends were 3 bases for V and 9 bases for J; bases not matched to a gene: 13. CDR3 region: CASSSPGQGRWGEQFF. CDR3 DNA: TGTGCCAGCAGCTCCCCGGGACAGGGAAGATGGGGTGAGCAGTTCTTC.

The rearrangement links TRBV6-1 to TRBJ1-2; a weak D match, TRBD1 (5 bases). CDR1 and CDR2 (germline): MNHNS, SASEGT. The V end was cut by 1 base, the J end by 0 bases, with 9 bases between. The CDR3 has 15 residues. DNA of the CDR3: TGTGCCAGCAGTGAAGGCGACAGCGCTAACTATGGCTACACCTTC. It is translated as CASSEGDSANYGYTF.

This chain uses TRBV11-3 with TRBJ1-1; D remains ambiguous. There are 15 residues in the CDR3. Trimming stripped 1 base from V and 0 bases from J, with 9 bases between. Per germline, CDR1 SGHNT and CDR2 YENEEA. The CDR3 DNA is TGTGCCAGCAGCTTAGGTGAAGCCCTGAACACTGAAGCTTTCTTT. Its translation: CASSLGEALNTEAFF.

The chain recombines TRBV6-7 with TRBJ1-3, with 9 bases that match TRBD1. TRBV6-7 is annotated as an ORF whose role is uncertain. The J segment lost 1 base and the V segment lost 2 bases, leaving 9 bases of the junction unmatched. The CDR3 is 18 amino acids. The CDR3 sequence is CASSYGTGRRWSGNTIYF. The CDR3, as DNA: TGTGCCAGCAGTTACGGGACAGGGAGGCGATGGTCTGGAAACACCATATATTTT.

V and J are TRBV5-1 and TRBJ2-3, with 9 positions matching TRBD1. The ends lost 0 bases at V and 2 bases at J; junction bases unmatched: 7. The CDR3 is made up of 17 amino acids. Germline V lookup: CDR1 SGHRS, CDR2 YFSETQ. CDR3 coding DNA: TGCGCCAGCAGCTTGGACGGGACAGGGCATAACACAGATACGCAGTATTTT. Translating gives CASSLDGTGHNTDTQYF.

The chain has TRBV2 and TRBJ1-2; TRBD1 aligns across 8 bases. The V and J ends lost 5 bases and 5 bases, in that order; junction bases with no gene match: 7. Germline V gene lookup returns CDR1 SNHLY and CDR2 FYNNEI. The CDR3 runs to 14 residues. The chain's CDR3 is CASSTQGGPYGYTF. The DNA for the CDR3 is TGTGCCAGCAGTACACAGGGGGGCCCTTATGGCTACACCTTC.

V usage is TRBV3-1 (or the pseudogene TRBV3-2) and J usage is TRBJ1-1; D is unresolved. CDR1 is LGHDT and CDR2 is YNNKEL in the germline V gene (reference sequence). The CDR3 contains 13 residues. V lost 2 bases to trimming and J lost 5 bases, with 9 bases between them. CDR3 DNA sequence: TGTGCCAGCAGCCAACCACGAGGGACTGAAGCTTTCTTT. Protein product: CASSQPRGTEAFF.

The V gene is TRBV3-1 (or the pseudogene TRBV3-2), the J gene TRBJ1-4; the D gene is possibly TRBD1 (5 bases). This CDR3 region has 14 residues. CDR1 is LGHDT, CDR2 YNNKEL, per germline (reference sequence). V was trimmed by 3 bases and J by 4 bases, leaving 9 bases between them. The CDR3 bases are TGTGCCAGCAGCCAGTCAGGGCTTAATGAAAAACTGTTTTTT. It codes for CASSQSGLNEKLFF.

This chain uses TRBV15 with TRBJ1-6; D is unresolved. V was pared by 2 bases and J by 6 bases, with 8 bases between. From germline, CDR1 is LNHNV and CDR2 YYDKDF (reference sequence). The CDR3 covers 14 residues. In DNA, the CDR3 is TGTGCCACCAGCAGAAAGGGAGGTAATTCACCCCTCCACTTT. This encodes CATSRKGGNSPLHF.

This clone was counted a single time. The chain recombines TRBV30 with TRBJ1-3, with D tentatively TRBD1 (5 bases). CDR3 size: 15 residues. CDR1 is GTSNPN and CDR2 is SVGIG in the germline V gene (reference sequence). The V end was cut by 2 bases, the J end by 2 bases, with 13 bases between. The CDR3 DNA is TGTGCCTGGAGTCCCGGGGACTTGCCTGGAAACACCATATATTTT. It codes for CAWSPGDLPGNTIYF.

The chain has TRBV5-1 and TRBJ1-1; weak D call: TRBD1 (5 bases). Germline assignment: CDR1 SGHRS and CDR2 YFSETQ. The CDR3 loop spans 14 amino acids. Trimming shortened V by 1 base and J by 3 bases, and 10 bases separated the two germline ends. Written as DNA, the CDR3 is TGCGCCAGCAGCTTGTCAGGGTTGGACACTGAAGCTTTCTTT. Its protein product is CASSLSGLDTEAFF.

This rearrangement joins TRBV18 to TRBJ2-7, with 7 bases matching TRBD1. Germline loops: CDR1 KGHSH, CDR2 LQKENI. CDR3 length: 13 residues. With 2 bases clipped from V and 5 bases from J, the junction kept 3 bases outside the gene matches. As DNA, the CDR3 is TGTGCCAGCTCACCAGGGGACAGTAACGAGCAGTACTTC. Translating it yields CASSPGDSNEQYF.

Only a few counts were recorded for this clone. The V and J genes are TRBV7-9 and TRBJ1-5; TRBD1 matches 8 bases. V was clipped by 4 bases and J by 0 bases; unmatched bases: 2. CDR1 and CDR2 (germline): SEHNR, FQNEAQ (reference sequence). CDR3 size: 15 residues. The CDR3 DNA reads as TGTGCCAGCAGCTATGGGACAGGTAGCAATCAGCCCCAGCATTTT. Translating it yields CASSYGTGSNQPQHF.

This clone turned up a few times. The rearrangement links TRBV27 to TRBJ1-1; 7 bases agree with TRBD1. V trimming: 3 bases; J trimming: 0 bases; junction bases outside the gene matches: 4. CDR1 is MNHEY, CDR2 SMNVEV, per germline (reference sequence). This CDR3 region has 15 residues. CDR3 in DNA: TGTGCCAGCAGTTTCTCACAGGGGATGAACACTGAAGCTTTCTTT. Its protein is CASSFSQGMNTEAFF.

The chain combines TRBV6-5 with TRBJ2-7; TRBD1 matches at 7 bases. The CDR3 totals 15 residues. The trim removed 6 bases at V and 1 base at J, leaving 9 bases unmatched. Germline CDR1 reads MNHEY; CDR2 reads SVGAGI. The CDR3 sequence is CASSSSGQLSYEQYF. CDR3 nucleotides: TGTGCCAGCAGCAGTTCGGGACAGCTTTCCTACGAGCAGTACTTC.